This record concerns one TCR beta chain sequence. Its specificity is not known. The survey-level immunoSEQ assay was used. The assay was immunoSEQ multiplex PCR, and TCRdb's table has in-frame clones only and misses some. The sample lists around 100,000 clones, approximately 79% seen once, with roughly 2% in the top ten. After removal of 3 bases from V and 1 base from J, the junction contained 4 bases not matched to a gene. The CDR3 is 18 amino acids. The entry originates in a study of fetal regulatory T cell absence and autoimmunity. Study-wide results and limits: Compared with cord blood, pancreas showed oligoclonal TCR enrichment, some clones over 80-fold.

Material: pancreas tissue. This clonotype was obtained from a male donor with IPEX syndrome. The chain combines TRBV23-1 with TRBJ2-1; 15 nucleotides agree with TRBD2. TRBV23-1 counts as an open reading frame of uncertain function. The CDR3 region is CASSHGLAGGVSYNEQFF. Here the CDR3 DNA reads TGCGCCAGCAGTCACGGACTAGCGGGGGGGGTTTCCTACAATGAGCAGTTCTTC.